What follows are 24 T cell receptor beta chains derived from one specimen sequenced in a study of cytomegalovirus exposure and HLA in healthy donors. It was with 60 Vbeta and 13 Jbeta primers that the PCR ran. Repertoires were generated with immunoSEQ multiplex PCR, while TCRdb's copy carries only in-frame clones and drops some. The sample comprises 70,000 to 95,000 clones, about two thirds of which are singletons, and about 5% rests with the top ten. The sample taken for sequencing was PBMCs. Receptors were obtained from a woman aged 25 to 39 in good health and CMV-seropositive.

The chain couples TRBV4-3 to TRBJ2-2; D is ambiguous. V was cut by 0 bases and J by 5 bases, with 25 bases left in between. Per germline, CDR1 LGHNA and CDR2 YSLEER. The CDR3 spans 20 residues. CDR3 loop: CASSQEDEMRSESPTGELFF. CDR3 nucleotides: TGCGCCAGCAGCCAAGAGGATGAGATGCGGTCGGAGAGCCCTACCGGGGAGCTGTTTTTT.

This chain uses TRBV7-6 with TRBJ2-1; 10 bases align to TRBD2. CDR3 length: 14 amino acids. CDR1 and CDR2 (germline): SGHVS, FNYEAQ. The J segment lost 10 bases and the V segment lost 1 base, leaving 4 bases of the junction unmatched. CDR3 DNA sequence: TGTGCCAGCAGCTTAGAAGCGGGGGGGTTAGAGCAGTTCTTC. It is translated as CASSLEAGGLEQFF.

The CDR3 DNA is TGCGCCAGCAGGGAACAGGGTCACGAGCAGTACTTC. This gives the protein CASREQGHEQYF. The gene calls are TRBV5-1 and TRBJ2-7; perhaps TRBD1 as D (6 bases). Deletions cut 5 bases from V and 5 bases from J, with 11 bases between. CDR1 and CDR2 from the germline V gene are SGHRS and YFSETQ. The CDR3 contains 12 residues.

The chain is built from TRBV7-2 and TRBJ2-3; a weak D match, TRBD2 (6 bases). The CDR3 consists of 16 residues. Germline CDR1 and CDR2: SGHTA and FQGNSA. V lost 4 bases and J 0 bases, leaving 14 bases between the germline ends. CDR3 coding DNA: TGTGCCAGCAGCTATAAGGCGGGGCAGAGCACAGATACGCAGTATTTT. It yields the protein CASSYKAGQSTDTQYF. The full variable domain, its missing parts supplied by reference TRBV7-2 and TRBJ2-3, is GAGVSQSPSNKVTEKGKDVELRCDPISGHTALYWYRQSLGQGLEFLIYFQGNSAPDKSGLPSDRFSAERTGGSVSTLTIQRTQQEDSAVYLCASSYKAGQSTDTQYFGPGTRLTVL.

This clone has just one count. The rearrangement links TRBV10-3 to TRBJ1-1; D perhaps matches TRBD1 (5 bases). V was clipped by 7 bases and J by 1 base, with 13 bases between them. Germline V gene lookup returns CDR1 ENHRY and CDR2 SYGVKD. This CDR3 contains 14 residues. The CDR3 nucleotides are TGTGCCATCACCGACGACAGACAGAACACTGAAGCTTTCTTT. This gives the protein CAITDDRQNTEAFF.

This sequence joins TRBV6-5 and TRBJ2-3; the match to TRBD2 covers 8 bases. The germline CDR1 and CDR2 sequences are MNHEY and SVGAGI. This CDR3 spans 14 amino acids. V lost 2 bases and J lost 6; bases outside the gene matches: 4. CDR3 coding DNA: TGTGCCAGCAGTTACACGGGGGGGCCGGATACGCAGTATTTT. Translation gives CASSYTGGPDTQYF.

This clone appeared a few times. This chain links TRBV25-1 with TRBJ2-1, with 8 bases identical to TRBD1. CDR3 length equals 16 residues. The V and J ends lost 5 bases and 2 bases, in that order; junction bases with no gene match: 8. Germline values: CDR1 MGHDK, CDR2 SYGVNS. The CDR3 nucleotides are TGTGCCAGCAGTCTTAGGACAGGGTTAACCTACAATGAGCAGTTCTTC. It specifies CASSLRTGLTYNEQFF. Together with reference TRBV25-1 and TRBJ2-1, the CDR3 gives the full variable domain: EADIYQTPRYLVIGTGKKITLECSQTMGHDKMYWYQQDPGMELHLIHYSYGVNSTEKGDLSSESTVSRIRTEHFPLTLESARPSHTSQYLCASSLRTGLTYNEQFFGPGTRLTVL.

This clone appeared once. The chain carries TRBV7-3 and TRBJ2-1, with D perhaps TRBD1 (6 bases). The ends were cut back, 2 bases at V and 4 bases at J, with 12 bases in the middle. CDR1 and CDR2 (germline): SGHTA, FQGTGA. The CDR3 runs to 15 residues. The DNA of the CDR3 is TGTGCCAGCAGCTTAGGGGGCCCACTTTACAATGAGCAGTTCTTC. Its translation: CASSLGGPLYNEQFF.

This clone was recorded a few times. The same CDR3 arises from other DNA sequences in this sample as well. J is TRBJ1-1 and V is TRBV19; 8 nucleotides match TRBD1. Germline CDR1 is LNHDA and CDR2 is SQIVND (reference sequence). This CDR3 is built from 12 residues. With V trimmed by 7 bases and J by 5 bases, 3 bases remained unmatched. The chain's CDR3 is CASKQGGTEAFF. The CDR3 nucleotides are TGTGCCAGTAAACAGGGGGGGACTGAAGCTTTCTTT.

This chain uses TRBV9 with TRBJ2-2; 7 bases are a match to TRBD1. The CDR3 covers 16 residues. CDR1 and CDR2 from the germline V gene are SGDLS and YYNGEE. Trimming removed 1 base from V and 5 bases from J; junction bases left unmatched: 8. CDR3 sequence (DNA): TGTGCCAGCAGCGTAAACCCCACAGGGGCAACCGGGGAGCTGTTTTTT. It encodes CASSVNPTGATGELFF.

The V call is TRBV7-9, the J call TRBJ2-7, with D hard to call. CDR3 length: 18 residues. The V gene's germline CDR1 is SEHNR and CDR2 FQNEAQ (reference sequence). Between the trimmed V and J ends, which lost 1 base and 2 bases, there was a span of 21 bases. The CDR3 DNA reads as TGTGCCAGCAGCTTAGACCCGGTGGTGACAATTGACGCCTACGAGCAGTACTTC. It codes for CASSLDPVVTIDAYEQYF. The full variable domain, its missing parts supplied by reference TRBV7-9 and TRBJ2-7, is DTGVSQNPRHKITKRGQNVTFRCDPISEHNRLYWYRQTLGQGPEFLTYFQNEAQLEKSRLLSDRFSAERPKGSFSTLEIQRTEQGDSAMYLCASSLDPVVTIDAYEQYFGPGTRLTVT.

The chain uses TRBV30 and TRBJ2-7; tentative D call: TRBD1 (6 bases). The V end lost 4 bases, the J end lost 0 bases, and 13 bases lay between the germline ends. The V gene's germline CDR1 is GTSNPN and CDR2 SVGIG (reference sequence). The CDR3 has 14 residues. The CDR3 coding sequence is TGTGCCTGGACAGGGGACGGAGGCTCCTACGAGCAGTACTTC. Residues: CAWTGDGGSYEQYF.

This clone appeared a few times. The rearrangement joins TRBV2 to TRBJ2-1; 9 bases map to TRBD2. The J segment lost 9 bases and the V segment lost 3 bases, leaving 6 bases of the junction unmatched. The CDR3 contains 14 residues. Germline V gene sequence: CDR1 SNHLY, CDR2 FYNNEI. The CDR3 is CASSEAGGRGEQFF. The CDR3 DNA sequence: TGTGCCAGCAGTGAGGCGGGGGGGCGAGGTGAGCAGTTCTTC.

The V and J genes are TRBV27 and TRBJ2-7; perhaps TRBD1 as D (5 bases). V shed 5 bases and J shed 3 bases, with 14 bases lying between them. The CDR3 contains 14 residues. Germline V gene sequence: CDR1 MNHEY, CDR2 SMNVEV (reference sequence). CDR3: CASSLEGVGYEQYF. The CDR3 DNA reads TGTGCCAGCAGTCTAGAAGGGGTGGGCTACGAGCAGTACTTC.

The rearrangement uses TRBV6-4 and TRBJ1-1, with TRBD1 matching over 10 bases. The trim removed 6 bases at V and 1 base at J, leaving 5 bases unmatched. The CDR3 contains 15 residues. Germline loops: CDR1 MRHNA, CDR2 SNTAGT. CDR3 region: CASRETGGANTEAFF. In DNA, the CDR3 is TGTGCCAGCAGAGAGACAGGGGGCGCGAACACTGAAGCTTTCTTT.

There are a few counts of this clone. The chain joins TRBV30 to TRBJ1-2, with 7 bases matching TRBD1. The CDR3 is 15 residues long. Germline CDR1 is GTSNPN and CDR2 is SVGIG (reference sequence). The junction had 11 bases not matched to a gene; V was cut back by 4 bases and J by 3 bases. CDR3 loop: CAWTVPGQSYYGYTF. In DNA, the CDR3 is TGTGCCTGGACTGTCCCGGGACAGTCCTACTATGGCTACACCTTC.

This clone was counted only a few times. This specimen includes other DNA sequences encoding the same CDR3. The chain is built from TRBV5-1 and TRBJ2-5, with 8 bases lining up with TRBD1. There are 14 residues in the CDR3. After removal of 3 bases from V and 4 bases from J, the junction contained 5 bases not matched to a gene. The germline V gene encodes CDR1 SGHRS and CDR2 YFSETQ. The CDR3 nucleotides are TGCGCCAGCAGCTCCGGACAGGGTCGAGAGACCCAGTACTTC. Its protein is CASSSGQGRETQYF.

CDR3 nucleotides: TGTGCCTGGAGGATAACAGGGGCTACTACTGAAGCTTTCTTT. Its translation is CAWRITGATTEAFF. The gene calls are TRBV30 and TRBJ1-1, with TRBD1 identical over 7 bases. Germline V lookup: CDR1 GTSNPN, CDR2 SVGIG (reference sequence). V gave up 3 bases and J gave up 5 bases; unmatched junction bases: 9. The CDR3 loop spans 14 amino acids.

The chain combines TRBV7-2 with TRBJ2-2, with TRBD2 identical over 7 bases. Germline CDR1 and CDR2: SGHTA and FQGNSA. The CDR3 is made up of 17 amino acids. Trimming at V came to 4 bases and at J to 0 bases, leaving 8 bases not matched to a gene. CDR3 coding DNA: TGTGCCAGCAGCTCAATCTGGGGGGGGGCGAACACCGGGGAGCTGTTTTTT. Translating gives CASSSIWGGANTGELFF.

This clone was seen once. This chain connects TRBV5-4 to TRBJ2-5; 7 bases fit TRBD2. This CDR3 spans 17 amino acids. V trimming: 0 bases; J trimming: 1 base; junction bases outside the gene matches: 9. Germline CDR1 is SGHNT and CDR2 is YYREEE (reference sequence). The DNA of the CDR3 is TGTGCCAGCAGCTTGGCCGGGGCTAGCGGAACCCAAGAGACCCAGTACTTC. Its protein product is CASSLAGASGTQETQYF. Full variable domain (missing parts from reference TRBV5-4 and TRBJ2-5): ETGVTQSPTHLIKTRGQQVTLRCSSQSGHNTVSWYQQALGQGPQFIFQYYREEENGRGNFPPRFSGLQFPNYSSELNVNALELDDSALYLCASSLAGASGTQETQYFGPGTRLLVL.

The J gene is TRBJ2-2, the V gene TRBV15, with D unresolved. CDR3 size: 15 residues. The germline CDR1 and CDR2 sequences are LNHNV and YYDKDF (reference sequence). Trimming shortened V by 1 base and J by 5 bases, and 11 bases separated the two germline ends. The CDR3 loop reads CATSRVDFATGELFF. Here the CDR3 DNA reads TGTGCCACCAGCAGAGTCGACTTCGCGACCGGGGAGCTGTTTTTT. The whole variable domain, remainder taken from reference TRBV15 and TRBJ2-2, is DAMVIQNPRYQVTQFGKPVTLSCSQTLNHNVMYWYQQKSSQAPKLLFHYYDKDFNNEADTPDNFQSRRPNTSFCFLDIRSPGLGDTAMYLCATSRVDFATGELFFGEGSRLTVL.

This clone came up once. V gene TRBV6-4 combines with J gene TRBJ1-1, with TRBD1 identical over 8 bases. The CDR3 runs 15 residues. The V gene end was trimmed by 3 bases and the J gene end by 1 base; junction bases not matched to a gene: 4. Germline values: CDR1 MRHNA, CDR2 SNTAGT. The CDR3 loop reads CASSENDRGNTEAFF. CDR3 in DNA: TGTGCCAGCAGTGAAAATGACAGGGGGAACACTGAAGCTTTCTTT.

The V and J genes are TRBV11-3 and TRBJ1-1; D remains ambiguous. The CDR3 sequence is 14 residues long. Germline V CDR1 and CDR2: SGHNT, YENEEA. Trimming pared 1 base from V and 1 base from J, leaving 7 bases between. CDR3 DNA: TGTGCCAGCAGCTTAGGCGGGCCGAACACTGAAGCTTTCTTT. It encodes CASSLGGPNTEAFF.

This clone was recorded once. The chain is built from TRBV13 and TRBJ1-1; a possible D gene is TRBD1 (5 bases). Germline CDR1 and CDR2: PRHDT and FYEKMQ (reference sequence). Between the trimmed V and J ends, which lost 4 bases and 0 bases, there was a span of 9 bases. CDR3 length: 14 amino acids. CDR3 protein: CASSYDSMNTEAFF. CDR3 DNA: TGTGCCAGCAGCTACGACAGCATGAACACTGAAGCTTTCTTT. Complete variable domain (other parts from reference TRBV13 and TRBJ1-1): AAGVIQSPRHLIKEKRETATLKCYPIPRHDTVYWYQQGPGQDPQFLISFYEKMQSDKGSIPDRFSAQQFSDYHSELNMSSLELGDSALYFCASSYDSMNTEAFFGQGTRLTVV.